This entry is about one T cell receptor beta chain. This specimen comes from a study of blood T cell repertoires in COVID-19. At the level of the study: Sites in the United States, Italy and Spain provided acute and convalescent COVID-19 samples.

The repertoire was sequenced with immunoSEQ multiplex PCR; TCRdb's copy has only in-frame clones and lacks some. The table records roughly 200,000 clones, approximately 81% of them present only once. There are 12 residues in the CDR3. The germline gives CDR1 MNHEY, CDR2 SVGAGI. With 7 bases removed from V and 7 bases from J, the gap between germline ends came to 11 bases. The sample taken for sequencing was PBMCs or T cells enriched from blood (not recorded which). The receptor comes from a man between 35 and 55 years old who had recovered from COVID-19. The chain recombines TRBV6-5 with TRBJ1-5; D gene ambiguous. CDR3 nucleotides: TGTGCCAGCACAGGAGGGAACCAGCCCCAGCATTTT. Amino acid sequence: CASTGGNQPQHF.